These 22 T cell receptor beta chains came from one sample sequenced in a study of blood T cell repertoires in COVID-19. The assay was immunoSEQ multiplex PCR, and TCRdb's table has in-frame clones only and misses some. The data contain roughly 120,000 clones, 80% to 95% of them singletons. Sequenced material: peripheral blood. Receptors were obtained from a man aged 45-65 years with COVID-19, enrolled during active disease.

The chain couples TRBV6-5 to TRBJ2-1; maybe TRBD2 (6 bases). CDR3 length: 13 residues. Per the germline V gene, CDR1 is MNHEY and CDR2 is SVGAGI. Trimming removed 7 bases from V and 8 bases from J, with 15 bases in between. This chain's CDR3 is CASIGRDPHEQFF. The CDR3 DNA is TGTGCCAGCATCGGGAGAGATCCCCATGAGCAGTTCTTC.

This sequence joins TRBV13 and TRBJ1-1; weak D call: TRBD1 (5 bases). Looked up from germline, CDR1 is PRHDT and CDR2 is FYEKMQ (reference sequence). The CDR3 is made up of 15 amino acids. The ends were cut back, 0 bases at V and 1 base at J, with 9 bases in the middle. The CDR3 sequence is CASSLGAGTNTEAFF. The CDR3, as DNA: TGTGCCAGCAGCTTAGGTGCGGGGACGAACACTGAAGCTTTCTTT.

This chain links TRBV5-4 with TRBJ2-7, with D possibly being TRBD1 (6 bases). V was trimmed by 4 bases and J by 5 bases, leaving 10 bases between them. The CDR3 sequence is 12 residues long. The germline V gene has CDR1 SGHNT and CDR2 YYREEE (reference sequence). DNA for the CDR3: TGTGCCAGCAGCCTACAGGGTAACGAGCAGTACGTC. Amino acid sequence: CASSLQGNEQYV.

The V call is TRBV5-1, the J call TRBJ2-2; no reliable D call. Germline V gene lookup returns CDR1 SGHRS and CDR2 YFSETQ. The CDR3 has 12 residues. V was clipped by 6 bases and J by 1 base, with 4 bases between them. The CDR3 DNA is TGCGCCAGCAATCAGAACACCGGGGAGCTGTTTTTT. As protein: CASNQNTGELFF.

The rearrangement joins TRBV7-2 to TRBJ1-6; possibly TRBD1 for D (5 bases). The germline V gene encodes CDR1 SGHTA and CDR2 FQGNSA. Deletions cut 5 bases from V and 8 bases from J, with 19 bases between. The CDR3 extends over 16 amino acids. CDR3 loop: CASSAGGGGTDSPLHF. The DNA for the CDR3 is TGTGCCAGCAGCGCTGGCGGGGGGGGGACGGATTCACCCCTCCACTTT. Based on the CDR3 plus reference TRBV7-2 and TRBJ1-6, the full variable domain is GAGVSQSPSNKVTEKGKDVELRCDPISGHTALYWYRQSLGQGLEFLIYFQGNSAPDKSGLPSDRFSAERTGGSVSTLTIQRTQQEDSAVYLCASSAGGGGTDSPLHFGNGTRLTVT.

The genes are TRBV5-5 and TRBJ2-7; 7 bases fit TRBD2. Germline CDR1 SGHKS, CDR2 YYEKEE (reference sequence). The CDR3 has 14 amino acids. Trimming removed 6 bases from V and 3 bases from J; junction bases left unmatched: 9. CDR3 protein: CASTDRAGNYEQYV. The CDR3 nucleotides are TGTGCCAGCACTGACCGAGCGGGGAACTACGAGCAGTACGTC.

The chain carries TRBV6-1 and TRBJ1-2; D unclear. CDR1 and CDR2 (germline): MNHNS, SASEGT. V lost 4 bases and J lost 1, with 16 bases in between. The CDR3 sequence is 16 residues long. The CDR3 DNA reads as TGTGCCAGCAGTGTGGGTGGATCAGGTGATAACTATGGCTACACCTTC. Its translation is CASSVGGSGDNYGYTF.

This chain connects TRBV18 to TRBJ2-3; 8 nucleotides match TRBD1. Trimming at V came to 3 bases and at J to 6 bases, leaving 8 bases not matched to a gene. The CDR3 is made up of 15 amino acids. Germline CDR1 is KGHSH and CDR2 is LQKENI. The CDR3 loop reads CASSPRQGAGDTQYF. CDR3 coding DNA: TGTGCCAGCTCACCTAGGCAGGGGGCTGGGGATACGCAGTATTTT.

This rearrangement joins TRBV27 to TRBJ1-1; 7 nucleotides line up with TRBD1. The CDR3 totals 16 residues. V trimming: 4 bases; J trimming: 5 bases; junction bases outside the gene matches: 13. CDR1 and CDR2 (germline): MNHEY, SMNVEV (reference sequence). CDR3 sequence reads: CASSSLSTGKMTEAFF. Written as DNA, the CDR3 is TGTGCCAGCAGTTCCCTATCGACAGGGAAGATGACTGAAGCTTTCTTT.

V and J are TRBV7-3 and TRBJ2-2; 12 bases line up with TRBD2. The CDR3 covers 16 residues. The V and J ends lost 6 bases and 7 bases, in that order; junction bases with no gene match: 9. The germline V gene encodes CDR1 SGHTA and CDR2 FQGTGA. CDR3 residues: CASSASGRAVVGELFF. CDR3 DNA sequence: TGTGCCAGCAGTGCTAGCGGGAGGGCCGTGGTCGGGGAGCTGTTTTTT.

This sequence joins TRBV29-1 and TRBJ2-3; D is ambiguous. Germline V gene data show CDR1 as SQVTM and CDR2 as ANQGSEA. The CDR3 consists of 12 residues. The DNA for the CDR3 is TGCAGTCTTATCCAAGCTGCAGATACGCAGTATTTT. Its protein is CSLIQAADTQYF.

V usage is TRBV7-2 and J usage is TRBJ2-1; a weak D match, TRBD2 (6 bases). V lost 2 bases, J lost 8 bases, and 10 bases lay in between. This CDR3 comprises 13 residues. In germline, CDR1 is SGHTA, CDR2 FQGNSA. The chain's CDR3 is CASSLSTSDEQFF. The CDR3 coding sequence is TGTGCCAGCAGCTTATCGACTAGTGATGAGCAGTTCTTC.

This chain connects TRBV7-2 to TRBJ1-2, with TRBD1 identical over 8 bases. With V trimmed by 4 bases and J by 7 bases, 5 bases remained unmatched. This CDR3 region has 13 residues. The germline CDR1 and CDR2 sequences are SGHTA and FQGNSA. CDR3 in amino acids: CASSSGQGGGYTF. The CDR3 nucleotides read TGTGCCAGCAGCTCTGGACAGGGAGGTGGCTACACCTTC.

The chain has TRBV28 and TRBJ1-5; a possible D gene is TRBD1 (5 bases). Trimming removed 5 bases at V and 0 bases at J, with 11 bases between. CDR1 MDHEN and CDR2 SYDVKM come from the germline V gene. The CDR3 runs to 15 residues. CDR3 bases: TGTGCCAGCAGTAGGGGAACAGGTAGCAATCAGCCCCAGCATTTT. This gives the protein CASSRGTGSNQPQHF.

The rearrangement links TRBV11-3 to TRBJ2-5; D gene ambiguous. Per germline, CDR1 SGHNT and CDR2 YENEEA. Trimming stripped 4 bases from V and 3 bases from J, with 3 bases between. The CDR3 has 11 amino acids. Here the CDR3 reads CASSSKETQYF. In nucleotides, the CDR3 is TGTGCCAGCAGCTCTAAAGAGACCCAGTACTTC.

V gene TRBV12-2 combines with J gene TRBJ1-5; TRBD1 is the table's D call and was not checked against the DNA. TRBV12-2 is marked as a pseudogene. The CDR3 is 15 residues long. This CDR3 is CARRRVARDNQPQHF. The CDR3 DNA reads TGTGCAAGACGACGGGTGGCCAGGGACAATCAGCCCCAGCATTTT.

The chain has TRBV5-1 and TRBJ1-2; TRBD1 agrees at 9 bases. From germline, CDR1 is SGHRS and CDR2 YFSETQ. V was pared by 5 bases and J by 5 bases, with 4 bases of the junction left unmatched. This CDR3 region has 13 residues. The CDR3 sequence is CASSPDRGYGYTF. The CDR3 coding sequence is TGCGCCAGCAGTCCGGACAGGGGATATGGCTACACCTTC.

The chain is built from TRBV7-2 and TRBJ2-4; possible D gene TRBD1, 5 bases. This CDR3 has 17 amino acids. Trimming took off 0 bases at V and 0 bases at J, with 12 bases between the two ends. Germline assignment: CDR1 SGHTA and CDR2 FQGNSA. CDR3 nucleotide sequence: TGTGCCAGCAGCTTAGCGCTGATGGGGCTAGCCAAAAACATTCAGTACTTC. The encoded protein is CASSLALMGLAKNIQYF. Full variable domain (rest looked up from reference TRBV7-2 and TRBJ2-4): GAGVSQSPSNKVTEKGKDVELRCDPISGHTALYWYRQSLGQGLEFLIYFQGNSAPDKSGLPSDRFSAERTGGSVSTLTIQRTQQEDSAVYLCASSLALMGLAKNIQYFGAGTRLSVL.

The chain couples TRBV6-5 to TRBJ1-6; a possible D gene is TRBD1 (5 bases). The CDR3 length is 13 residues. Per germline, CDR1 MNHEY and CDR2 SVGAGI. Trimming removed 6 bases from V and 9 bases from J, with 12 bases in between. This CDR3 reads CASRGGESSPLHF. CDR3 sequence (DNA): TGTGCCAGCAGGGGGGGGGAAAGTTCACCCCTCCACTTT.

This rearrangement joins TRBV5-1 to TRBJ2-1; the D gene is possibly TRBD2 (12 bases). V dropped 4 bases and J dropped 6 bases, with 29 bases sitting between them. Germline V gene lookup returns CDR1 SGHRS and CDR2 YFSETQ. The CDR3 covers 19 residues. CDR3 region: CASSPGTGGLAGPSNEQFF. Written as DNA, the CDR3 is TGCGCCAGCAGCCCCGGGACAGGGGGACTAGCGGGTCCTTCCAATGAGCAGTTCTTC.

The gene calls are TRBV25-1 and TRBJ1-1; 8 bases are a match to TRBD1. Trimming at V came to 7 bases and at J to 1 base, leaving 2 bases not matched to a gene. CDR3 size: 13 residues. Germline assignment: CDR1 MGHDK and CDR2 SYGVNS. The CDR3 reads CASIDRGNTEAFF. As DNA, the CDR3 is TGTGCCAGCATCGACAGGGGGAACACTGAAGCTTTCTTT. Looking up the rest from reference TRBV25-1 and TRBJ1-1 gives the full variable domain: EADIYQTPRYLVIGTGKKITLECSQTMGHDKMYWYQQDPGMELHLIHYSYGVNSTEKGDLSSESTVSRIRTEHFPLTLESARPSHTSQYLCASIDRGNTEAFFGQGTRLTVV.

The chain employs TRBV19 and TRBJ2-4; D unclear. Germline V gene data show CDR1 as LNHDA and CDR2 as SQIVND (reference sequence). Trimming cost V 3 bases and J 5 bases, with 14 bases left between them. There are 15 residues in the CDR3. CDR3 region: CASSMVPGMENIQYF. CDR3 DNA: TGTGCCAGTAGTATGGTCCCAGGTATGGAAAACATTCAGTACTTC. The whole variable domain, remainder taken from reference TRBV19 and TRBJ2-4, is DGGITQSPKYLFRKEGQNVTLSCEQNLNHDAMYWYRQDPGQGLRLIYYSQIVNDFQKGDIAEGYSVSREKKESFPLTVTSAQKNPTAFYLCASSMVPGMENIQYFGAGTRLSVL.